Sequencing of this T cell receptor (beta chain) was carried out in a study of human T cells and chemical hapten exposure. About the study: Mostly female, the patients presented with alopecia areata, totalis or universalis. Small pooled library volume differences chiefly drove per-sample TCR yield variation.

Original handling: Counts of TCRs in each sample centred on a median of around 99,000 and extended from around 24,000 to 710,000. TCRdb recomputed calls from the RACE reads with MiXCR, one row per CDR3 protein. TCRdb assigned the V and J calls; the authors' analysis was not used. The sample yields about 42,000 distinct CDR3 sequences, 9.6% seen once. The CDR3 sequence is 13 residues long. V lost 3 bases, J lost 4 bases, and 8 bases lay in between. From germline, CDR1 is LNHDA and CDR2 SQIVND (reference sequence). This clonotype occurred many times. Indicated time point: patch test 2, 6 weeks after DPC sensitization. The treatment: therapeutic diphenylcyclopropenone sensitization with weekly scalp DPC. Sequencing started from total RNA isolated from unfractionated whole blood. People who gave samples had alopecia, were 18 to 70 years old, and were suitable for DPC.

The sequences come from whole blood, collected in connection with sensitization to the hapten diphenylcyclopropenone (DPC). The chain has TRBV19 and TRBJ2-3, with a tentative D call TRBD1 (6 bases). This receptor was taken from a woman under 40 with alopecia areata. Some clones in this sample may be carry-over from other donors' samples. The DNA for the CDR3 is TGTGCCAGTAGTATCCAGGGGCCAGATACGCAGTATTTT. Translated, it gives CASSIQGPDTQYF.